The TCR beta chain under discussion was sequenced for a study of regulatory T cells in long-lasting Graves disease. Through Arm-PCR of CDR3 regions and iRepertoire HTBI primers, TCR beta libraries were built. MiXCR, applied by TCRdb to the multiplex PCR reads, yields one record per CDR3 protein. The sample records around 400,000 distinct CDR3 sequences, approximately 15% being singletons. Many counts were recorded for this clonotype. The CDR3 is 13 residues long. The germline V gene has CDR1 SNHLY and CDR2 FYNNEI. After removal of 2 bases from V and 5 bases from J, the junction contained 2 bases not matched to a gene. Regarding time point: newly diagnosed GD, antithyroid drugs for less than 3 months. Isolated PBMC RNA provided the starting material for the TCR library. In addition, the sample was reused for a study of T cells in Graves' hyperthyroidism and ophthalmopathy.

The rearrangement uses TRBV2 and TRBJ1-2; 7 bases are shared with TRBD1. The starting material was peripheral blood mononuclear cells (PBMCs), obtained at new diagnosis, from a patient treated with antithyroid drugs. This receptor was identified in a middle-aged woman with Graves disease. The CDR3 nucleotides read TGTGCCAGCAGTGAAAGCAGGGGGTATGGCTACACCTTC. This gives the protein CASSESRGYGYTF.